The clone carrying this T cell receptor (beta chain) has a handful of counts. Antigen unknown. This specimen comes from a study of T cells after yellow fever vaccination. Study-wide background: The SMART-Seq v4 Ultra Low Input method served to prepare the low-cell-number fractions.

Study outcomes and limitations: Abundant clonotypes (contaminants from the bulk population) could be present in FACS-sorted repertoires.

TCRdb fed the 5' RACE reads into MiXCR, producing one record per CDR3 protein. Of some 350,000 distinct CDR3 sequences in the sample, 4.1% were seen once. CDR3 length: 17 residues. Trimming took off 6 bases at V and 5 bases at J, with 23 bases between the two ends. Germline assignment: CDR1 KGHSH and CDR2 LQKENI. The J gene is TRBJ2-1, the V gene TRBV18; D is possibly TRBD2 (6 bases). The sequenced sample was PBMCs, obtained 5 days after the yellow fever booster vaccination. The receptor comes from a young man who received the YFV17D yellow fever vaccine. CDR3 sequence: CASSPSQIGLINNEQFF. The CDR3 DNA sequence: TGTGCCAGCTCCCCTAGCCAGATAGGACTAATAAACAATGAGCAGTTCTTC.